The rows below give T cell receptor beta chains drawn from one sample of a study of shared clonotypes between healthy human individuals. Some clones are missing from TCRdb's copy, which holds only in-frame ones; the method was immunoSEQ multiplex PCR. The data contain roughly 1,800,000 clones, roughly 95% of them singletons. The sample comprised naive CD8+ T cells sorted from blood. All receptors derive from a man in his late teens or twenties in good health. The CDR3 runs from the conserved cysteine through the conserved F or W. D genes are given only for firm matches. A clone size is listed for some rows: how often the clone was seen (once, few, many), or a class if it is expanded.

d_call | j_call | v_call | clone_size | cdr3_nt | cdr3_aa
- | TRBJ1-5 | TRBV28 | - | TGTGCCAGCAGTTTTACGAATGTGCCCCAGCATTTT | CASSFTNVPQHF
- | TRBJ2-1 | TRBV4-2 | - | TGTGCCAGCAGCCTGAGGGGGGGTCGGGACAATGAGCAGTTCTTC | CASSLRGGRDNEQFF
TRBD2 | TRBJ2-3 | TRBV9 | - | TGTGCCAGCAGCGTAGGTCTCGCACTAGCGGGAGCTGATACGCAGTATTTT | CASSVGLALAGADTQYF
TRBD1 | TRBJ2-7 | TRBV7-9 | - | TGTGCCAGCGGGACAGGGCTGTACGAGCAGTACTTC | CASGTGLYEQYF
TRBD1 | TRBJ2-7 | TRBV27 | - | TGTGCCAGCGGGTTAGGGGGCTATAACTACGAGCAGTACTTC | CASGLGGYNYEQYF
- | TRBJ2-3 | TRBV7-3 | - | TGTGCCAGCAGCTTAGGGGTTGGGGAGGATAGCACAGATACGCAGTATTTT | CASSLGVGEDSTDTQYF
TRBD2 | TRBJ2-6 | TRBV2 | - | TGTGCCAGCAGTGAATCGGCGGGAGGGCCCTCTGGGGCCAACGTCCTGACTTTC | CASSESAGGPSGANVLTF
- | TRBJ2-3 | TRBV19 | - | TGTGCCAGTAGTATACAGTCCGGACCCACAGATACGCAGTATTTT | CASSIQSGPTDTQYF
TRBD1 | TRBJ1-6 | TRBV7-9 | - | TGTGCCAGCAGCTTAGAGGGACAGGGAGAGTCACCCCTCCACTTT | CASSLEGQGESPLHF
TRBD2 | TRBJ2-7 | TRBV4-3 | - | TGCGCCAGCAGCCAAGGGAAGCGGGACGTCGACGAGCAGTACTTC | CASSQGKRDVDEQYF
- | TRBJ1-4 | TRBV5-4 | few | TGTGCCAGCAGCTTGAAACCTAATGAAAAACTGTTTTTT | CASSLKPNEKLFF
- | TRBJ1-4 | TRBV2 | once | TGTGCCAGGAGCCCCCGGGGTGGGGAAAAACTGTTTTTT | CARSPRGGEKLFF
- | TRBJ2-7 | TRBV4-3 | - | TGCGCCAGCAGCCCTGTCGCAAAGGGTGACTCCTACGAGCAGTACTTC | CASSPVAKGDSYEQYF
- | TRBJ2-1 | TRBV30 | - | TGTGCCTGGAGTTGGCGTCCCGGCTATGAGCAGTTCTTC | CAWSWRPGYEQFF
TRBD1 | TRBJ1-6 | TRBV27 | - | TGTGCCAGCAGTTTAGGGACAGGGTGGCTCCCCCTCCACTTT | CASSLGTGWLPLHF
- | TRBJ2-5 | TRBV4-2 | - | TGTGCCAGCAGCCAAGACATAACGGACCTGTACCAAGAGACCCAGTACTTC | CASSQDITDLYQETQYF
TRBD1 | TRBJ1-6 | TRBV28 | - | TGTGCCAGCCGAACGTCTCTAGTGGGCACAGGGGGGAATTCACCCCTCCACTTT | CASRTSLVGTGGNSPLHF
- | TRBJ2-7 | TRBV4-1 | - | TGCGCCAGCAGCCAAGAGAGGGGCGCCTCTTTCTACGAGCAGTACTTC | CASSQERGASFYEQYF
- | TRBJ2-2 | TRBV27 | - | TGTGCCAGCGGCCCGAGGGAGCTGACCGGGGAGCTGTTTTTT | CASGPRELTGELFF
- | TRBJ2-7 | TRBV14 | - | TGTGCCAGCAGCCTCGGACGGACCACCGAGCAGTACTTC | CASSLGRTTEQYF
- | TRBJ2-1 | TRBV30 | - | TGTGCCTGGAGCGAGGGCTCGGGCGGGCCGTACAATGAGCAGTTCTTC | CAWSEGSGGPYNEQFF
- | TRBJ2-1 | TRBV28 | - | TGTGCCAGCAGTGCAGATACACTAGAGATGGGTGAGCAGTTCTTC | CASSADTLEMGEQFF
TRBD2 | TRBJ2-1 | TRBV5-6 | once | TGTGCCAGCAGCCTGGGCCCTAGCGGGAGTCGGAGTGAGCAGTTCTTC | CASSLGPSGSRSEQFF
TRBD1 | TRBJ2-7 | TRBV6-1 | - | TGTGCCAGCAGCGAACCGTTGGGACAGGGTTCCTACGAGCAGTACTTC | CASSEPLGQGSYEQYF
- | TRBJ2-1 | TRBV29-1 | - | TGCAGCGTTGAACAACTCAAGCCTTACAATGAGCAGTTCTTC | CSVEQLKPYNEQFF
TRBD1 | TRBJ2-2 | TRBV4-1 | - | TGCGCCAGCAGCCAATCCGGGACAGGGAACACCGGGGAGCTGTTTTTT | CASSQSGTGNTGELFF
TRBD1 | TRBJ2-5 | TRBV9 | - | TGTGCCAGCAGCGTAGTAGGACAGGGGCAAGAGACCCAGTACTTC | CASSVVGQGQETQYF
- | TRBJ2-1 | TRBV2 | - | TGTGCCAGCAGTGAAGGGCGTTCCTACAATGAGCAGTTCTTC | CASSEGRSYNEQFF
- | TRBJ1-2 | TRBV27 | - | TGTGCCAGCAGTCCGGGAGCTAACTATGGCTACACCTTC | CASSPGANYGYTF
TRBD2 | TRBJ2-1 | TRBV6-6 | once | TGTGCCAGCGGGACTAGCGGGGGTGTCTATGAGCAGTTCTTC | CASGTSGGVYEQFF
TRBD2 | TRBJ2-1 | TRBV7-2 | - | TGTGCCAGCAGCGCACCGACTAGCGCTACTTCCTACAATGAGCAGTTCTTC | CASSAPTSATSYNEQFF
- | TRBJ1-2 | TRBV4-1 | - | TGCGCCAGCAGCCAAGAGAAGGTCAGCGTCTATGGCTACACCTTC | CASSQEKVSVYGYTF
TRBD1 | TRBJ2-7 | TRBV18 | - | TGTGCCAGCCAGGGACAGGGGCGCTACGAGCAGTACTTC | CASQGQGRYEQYF
- | TRBJ1-5 | TRBV28 | once | TGTGCCAGCCAGGGGAGCAATCAGCCCCAGCATTTT | CASQGSNQPQHF
TRBD2 | TRBJ2-1 | TRBV7-9 | - | TGTGCCAGCAGCGCTAGCGGGGGTTTCTACAATGAGCAGTTCTTC | CASSASGGFYNEQFF
- | TRBJ1-6 | TRBV10-1 | - | TGCGCCAGCAGTGATGACGGGAATTCACCCCTCCACTTT | CASSDDGNSPLHF
- | TRBJ2-2 | TRBV28 | - | TGTGCCAGCAGTCTCGGTACTGGCGGGCTGAACACCGGGGAGCTGTTTTTT | CASSLGTGGLNTGELFF
TRBD1 | TRBJ2-6 | TRBV28 | - | TGTGCCAGCACCCGGGACAGGGGAATTGCTGGGGCCAACGTCCTGACTTTC | CASTRDRGIAGANVLTF
TRBD1 | TRBJ2-1 | TRBV10-3 | once | TGTGCCACCTGGGACCGGGACAGCAATGAGCAGTTCTTC | CATWDRDSNEQFF
- | TRBJ2-3 | TRBV7-2 | once | TGTGCCAGCAGCTCTAATACAGATACGCAGTATTTT | CASSSNTDTQYF
TRBD2 | TRBJ2-1 | TRBV13 | - | TGTGCCAGCAGCTTAGCCACGGGGACTATGCATGAGCAGTTCTTC | CASSLATGTMHEQFF
- | TRBJ2-5 | TRBV6-1 | - | TGTGCCAGCGGGCGGTGGCAAGAGACCCAGTACTTC | CASGRWQETQYF
TRBD1 | TRBJ2-2 | TRBV28 | - | TGTGCCACCACAGGGGCCACCGGGGAGCTGTTTTTT | CATTGATGELFF
TRBD1 | TRBJ2-7 | TRBV4-1 | - | TGCGCCAGCAGCCAAGATCTTGGGACAGGGGCCTACGAGCAGTACTTC | CASSQDLGTGAYEQYF
TRBD1 | TRBJ1-1 | TRBV5-1 | - | TGCGCCAGCAGCTTGGCCGTCGCAGGGGGACTGACTGAAGCTTTCTTT | CASSLAVAGGLTEAFF
- | TRBJ2-3 | TRBV11-2 | - | TGTGCCAGCACCTACCCCTATTACACAGATACGCAGTATTTT | CASTYPYYTDTQYF
- | TRBJ2-7 | TRBV6-5 | - | TGTGCCAGCAGGTCGGACCGAAGCTCCTACGAGCAGTACTTC | CASRSDRSSYEQYF
- | TRBJ2-7 | TRBV6-5 | - | TGTGCCAGCAGTTACACCGGGTCAAAAGGCGAGCAGTACTTC | CASSYTGSKGEQYF
- | TRBJ2-4 | TRBV11-3 | - | TGTGCCAGCAGCTCCCAGGGGAACATTCAGTACTTC | CASSSQGNIQYF